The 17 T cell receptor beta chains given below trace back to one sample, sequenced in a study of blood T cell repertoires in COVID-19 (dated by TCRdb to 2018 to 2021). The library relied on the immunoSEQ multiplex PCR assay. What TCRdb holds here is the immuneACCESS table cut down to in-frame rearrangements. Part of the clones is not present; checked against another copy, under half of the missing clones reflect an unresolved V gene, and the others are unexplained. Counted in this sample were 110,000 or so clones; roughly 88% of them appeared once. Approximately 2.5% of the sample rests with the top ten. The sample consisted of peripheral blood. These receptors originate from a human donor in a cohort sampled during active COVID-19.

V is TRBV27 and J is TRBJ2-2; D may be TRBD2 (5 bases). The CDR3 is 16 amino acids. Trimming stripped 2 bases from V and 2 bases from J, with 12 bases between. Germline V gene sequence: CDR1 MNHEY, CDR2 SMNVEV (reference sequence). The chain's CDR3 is CASSLKTGVNTGELFF. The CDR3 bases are TGTGCCAGCAGTTTAAAGACCGGGGTAAACACCGGGGAGCTGTTTTTT.

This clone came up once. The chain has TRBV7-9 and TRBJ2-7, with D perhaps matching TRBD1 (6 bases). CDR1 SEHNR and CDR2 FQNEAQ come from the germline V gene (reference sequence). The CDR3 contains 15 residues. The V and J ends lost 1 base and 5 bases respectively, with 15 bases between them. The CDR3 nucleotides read TGTGCCAGCAGCTTAGACCCCCAGGGGACCCACGAGCAGTACTTC. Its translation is CASSLDPQGTHEQYF.

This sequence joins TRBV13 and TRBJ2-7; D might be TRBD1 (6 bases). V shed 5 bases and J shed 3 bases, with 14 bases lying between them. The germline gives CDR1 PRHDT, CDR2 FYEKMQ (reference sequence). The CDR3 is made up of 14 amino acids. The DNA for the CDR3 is TGTGCCAGCAGCCCGACGGCAGGGGACTACGAGCAGTACTTC. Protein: CASSPTAGDYEQYF.

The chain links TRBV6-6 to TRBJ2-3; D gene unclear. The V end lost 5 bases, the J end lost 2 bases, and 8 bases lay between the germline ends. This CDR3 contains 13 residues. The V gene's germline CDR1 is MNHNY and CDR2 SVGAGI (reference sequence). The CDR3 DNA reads TGTGCCAGCAGTCTAGAGGACACAGATACGCAGTATTTT. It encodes CASSLEDTDTQYF.

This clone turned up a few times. CDR3 sequence reads: CASSYSQGGSNQPQHF. The CDR3 DNA reads TGTGCCAGCAGTTACTCCCAGGGAGGGAGCAATCAGCCCCAGCATTTT. The genes are TRBV6-6 and TRBJ1-5; D is perhaps TRBD1 (5 bases). The CDR3 length is 16 residues. V lost 0 bases and J lost 1, with 10 bases in between. Germline V gene data show CDR1 as MNHNY and CDR2 as SVGAGI (reference sequence).

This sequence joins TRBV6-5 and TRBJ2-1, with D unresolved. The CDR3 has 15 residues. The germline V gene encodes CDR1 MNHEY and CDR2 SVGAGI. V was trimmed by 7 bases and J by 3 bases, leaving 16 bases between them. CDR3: CASTLEPQDYNEQFF. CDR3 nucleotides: TGTGCCAGCACTCTAGAACCACAAGACTACAATGAGCAGTTCTTC.

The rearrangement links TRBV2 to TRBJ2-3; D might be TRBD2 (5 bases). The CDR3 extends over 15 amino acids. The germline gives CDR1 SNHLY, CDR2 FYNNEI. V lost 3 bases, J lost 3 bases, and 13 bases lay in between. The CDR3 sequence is CASSEGTSGTDTQYF. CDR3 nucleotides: TGTGCCAGCAGTGAGGGAACTAGTGGGACAGATACGCAGTATTTT.

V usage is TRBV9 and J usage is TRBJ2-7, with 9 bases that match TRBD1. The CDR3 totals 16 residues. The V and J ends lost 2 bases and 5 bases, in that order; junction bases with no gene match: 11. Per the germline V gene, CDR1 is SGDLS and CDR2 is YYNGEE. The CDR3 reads CASSVQTGGGLNEQYF. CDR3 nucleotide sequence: TGTGCCAGCAGCGTCCAGACAGGGGGAGGGCTAAACGAGCAGTACTTC.

As DNA, the CDR3 is TGTGCCAGCAGCTTAGCAGACACCCGTGATACGCAGTATTTT. This sequence encodes CASSLADTRDTQYF. This chain joins TRBV7-6 and TRBJ2-3; no definite D call. Trimming stripped 0 bases from V and 6 bases from J, with 10 bases between. Germline V gene lookup returns CDR1 SGHVS and CDR2 FNYEAQ. The CDR3 spans 14 residues.

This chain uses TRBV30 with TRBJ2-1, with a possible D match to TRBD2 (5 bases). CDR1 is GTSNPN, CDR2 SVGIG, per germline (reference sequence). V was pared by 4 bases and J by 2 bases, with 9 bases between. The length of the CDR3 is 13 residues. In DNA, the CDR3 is TGTGCCTGGACTCCGGGGACCTACAATGAGCAGTTCTTC. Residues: CAWTPGTYNEQFF.

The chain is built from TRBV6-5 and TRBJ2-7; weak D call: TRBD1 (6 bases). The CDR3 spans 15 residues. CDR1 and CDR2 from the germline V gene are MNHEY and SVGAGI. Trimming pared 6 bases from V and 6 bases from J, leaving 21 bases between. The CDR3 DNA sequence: TGTGCCAGCAGCCTCCGGGACACCTTCCCTGGCGAGCAGTACTTC. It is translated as CASSLRDTFPGEQYF.

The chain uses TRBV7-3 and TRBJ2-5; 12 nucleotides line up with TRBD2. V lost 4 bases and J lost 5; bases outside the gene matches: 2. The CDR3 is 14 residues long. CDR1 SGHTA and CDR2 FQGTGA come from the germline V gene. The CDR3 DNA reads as TGTGCCAGCAGCTCCGGGACTAGCGGGGAGACCCAGTACTTC. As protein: CASSSGTSGETQYF. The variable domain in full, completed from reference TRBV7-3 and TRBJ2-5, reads GAGVSQTPSNKVTEKGKYVELRCDPISGHTALYWYRQSLGQGPEFLIYFQGTGAADDSGLPNDRFFAVRPEGSVSTLKIQRTERGDSAVYLCASSSGTSGETQYFGPGTRLLVL.

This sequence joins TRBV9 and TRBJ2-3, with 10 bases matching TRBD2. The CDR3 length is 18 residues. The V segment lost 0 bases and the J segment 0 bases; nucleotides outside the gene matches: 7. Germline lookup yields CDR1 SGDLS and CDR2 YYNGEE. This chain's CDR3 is CASSVDRASGGSTDTQYF. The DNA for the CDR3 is TGTGCCAGCAGCGTAGATCGAGCTAGCGGGGGTAGCACAGATACGCAGTATTTT. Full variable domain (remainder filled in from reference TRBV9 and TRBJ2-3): DSGVTQTPKHLITATGQRVTLRCSPRSGDLSVYWYQQSLDQGLQFLIQYYNGEERAKGNILERFSAQQFPDLHSELNLSSLELGDSALYFCASSVDRASGGSTDTQYFGPGTRLTVL.

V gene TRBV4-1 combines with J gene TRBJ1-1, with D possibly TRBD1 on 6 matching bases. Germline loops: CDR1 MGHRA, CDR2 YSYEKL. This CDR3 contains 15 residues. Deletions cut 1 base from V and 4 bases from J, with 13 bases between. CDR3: CASSQGGGRGTEAFF. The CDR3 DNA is TGCGCCAGCAGCCAAGGCGGGGGGCGCGGCACTGAAGCTTTCTTT.

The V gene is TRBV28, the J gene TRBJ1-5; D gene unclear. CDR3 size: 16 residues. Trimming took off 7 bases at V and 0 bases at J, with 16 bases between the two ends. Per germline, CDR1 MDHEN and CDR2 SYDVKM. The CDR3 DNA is TGTGCCAGCACCCCAATTGCAGAATATAGCAATCAGCCCCAGCATTTT. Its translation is CASTPIAEYSNQPQHF.

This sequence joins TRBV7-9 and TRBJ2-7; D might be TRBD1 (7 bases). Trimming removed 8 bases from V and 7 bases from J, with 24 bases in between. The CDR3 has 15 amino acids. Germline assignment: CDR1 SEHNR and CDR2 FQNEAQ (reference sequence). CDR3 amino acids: CASRGGGSSLGEQYF. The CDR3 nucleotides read TGTGCCAGCCGCGGAGGGGGCAGCTCCTTGGGGGAGCAGTACTTC.

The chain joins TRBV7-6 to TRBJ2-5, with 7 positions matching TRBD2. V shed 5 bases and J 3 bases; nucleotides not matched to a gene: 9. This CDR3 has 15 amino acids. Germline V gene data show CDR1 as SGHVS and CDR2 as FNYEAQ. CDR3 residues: CASSPSLGGKETQYF. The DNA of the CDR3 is TGTGCCAGCAGCCCCTCCCTGGGGGGGAAAGAGACCCAGTACTTC.